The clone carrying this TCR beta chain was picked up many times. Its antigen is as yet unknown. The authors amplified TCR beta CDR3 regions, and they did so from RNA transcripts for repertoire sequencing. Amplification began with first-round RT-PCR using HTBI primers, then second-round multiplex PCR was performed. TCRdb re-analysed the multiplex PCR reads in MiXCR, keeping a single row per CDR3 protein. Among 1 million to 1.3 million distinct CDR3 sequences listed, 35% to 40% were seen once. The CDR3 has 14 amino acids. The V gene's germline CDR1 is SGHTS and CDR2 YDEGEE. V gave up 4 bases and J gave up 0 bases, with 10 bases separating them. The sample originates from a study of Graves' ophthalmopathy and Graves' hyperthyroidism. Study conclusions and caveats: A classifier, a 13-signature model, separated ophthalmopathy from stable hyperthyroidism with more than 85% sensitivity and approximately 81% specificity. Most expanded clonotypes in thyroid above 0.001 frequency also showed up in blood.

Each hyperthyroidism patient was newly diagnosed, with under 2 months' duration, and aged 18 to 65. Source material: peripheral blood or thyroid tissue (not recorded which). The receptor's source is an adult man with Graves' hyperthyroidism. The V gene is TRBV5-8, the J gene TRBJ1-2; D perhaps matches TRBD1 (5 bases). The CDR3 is CASSLLGANYGYTF. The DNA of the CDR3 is TGTGCCAGCAGCCTTTTAGGGGCTAACTATGGCTACACCTTC.